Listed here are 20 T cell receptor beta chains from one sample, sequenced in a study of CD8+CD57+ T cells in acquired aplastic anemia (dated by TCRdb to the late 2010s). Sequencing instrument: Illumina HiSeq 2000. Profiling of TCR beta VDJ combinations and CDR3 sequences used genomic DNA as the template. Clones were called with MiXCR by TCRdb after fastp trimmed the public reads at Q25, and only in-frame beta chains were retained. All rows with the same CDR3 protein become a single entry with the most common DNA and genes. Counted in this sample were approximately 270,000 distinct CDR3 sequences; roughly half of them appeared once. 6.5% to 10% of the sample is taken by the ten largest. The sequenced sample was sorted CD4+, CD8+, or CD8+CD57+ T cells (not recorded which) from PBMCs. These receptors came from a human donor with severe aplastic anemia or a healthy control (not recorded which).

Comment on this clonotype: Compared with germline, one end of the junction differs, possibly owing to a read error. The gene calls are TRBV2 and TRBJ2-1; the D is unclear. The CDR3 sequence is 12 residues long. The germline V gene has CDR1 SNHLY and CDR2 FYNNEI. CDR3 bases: TGTGCCAGCAGAGAAGAATACAATGAGCAGTTCTTC. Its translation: CASREEYNEQFF.

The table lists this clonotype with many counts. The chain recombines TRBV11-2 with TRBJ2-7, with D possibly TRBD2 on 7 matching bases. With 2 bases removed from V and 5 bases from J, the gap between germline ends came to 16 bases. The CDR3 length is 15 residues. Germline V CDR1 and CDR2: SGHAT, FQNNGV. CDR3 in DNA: TGTGCCAGCAGCTTACTAGGGGGGGCTGGGAACGAGCAGTACTTC. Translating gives CASSLLGGAGNEQYF.

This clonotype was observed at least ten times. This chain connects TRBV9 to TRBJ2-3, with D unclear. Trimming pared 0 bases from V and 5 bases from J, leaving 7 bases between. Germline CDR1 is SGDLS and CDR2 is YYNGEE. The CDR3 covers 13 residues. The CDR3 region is CASSVALGDTQYF. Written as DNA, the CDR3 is TGTGCCAGCAGCGTAGCACTGGGAGATACGCAGTATTTT.

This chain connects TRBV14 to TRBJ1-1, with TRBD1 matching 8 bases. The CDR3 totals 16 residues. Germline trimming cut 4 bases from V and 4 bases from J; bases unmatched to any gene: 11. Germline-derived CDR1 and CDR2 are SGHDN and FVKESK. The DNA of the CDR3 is TGTGCCAGCAGCCGGGCTAATACAGGGGGGAGCACTGAAGCTTTCTTT. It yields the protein CASSRANTGGSTEAFF.

In DNA form, the CDR3 reads TGTGCCAGCAGCTTACAGCACAATGAGCAGTTCTTC. This translates into CASSLQHNEQFF. This rearrangement joins TRBV7-2 to TRBJ2-1; the D is unclear. Deletions cut 2 bases from V and 5 bases from J, with 4 bases between. The CDR3 is 12 amino acids. The germline V gene has CDR1 SGHTA and CDR2 FQGNSA.

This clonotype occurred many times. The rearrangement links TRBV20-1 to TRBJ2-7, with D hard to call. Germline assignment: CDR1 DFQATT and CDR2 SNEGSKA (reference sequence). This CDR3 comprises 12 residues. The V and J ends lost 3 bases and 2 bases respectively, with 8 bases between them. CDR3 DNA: TGCAGTGCTAGCAGCCAGCCCTACGAGCAGTACTTC. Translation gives CSASSQPYEQYF.

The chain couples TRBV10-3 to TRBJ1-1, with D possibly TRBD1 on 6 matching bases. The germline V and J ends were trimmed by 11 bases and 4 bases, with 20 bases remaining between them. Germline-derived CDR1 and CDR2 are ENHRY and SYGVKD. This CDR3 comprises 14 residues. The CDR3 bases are TGTGCCGCCCGCCGGACAGAGTCGCCCACTGAAGCTTTCTTT. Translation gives CAARRTESPTEAFF.

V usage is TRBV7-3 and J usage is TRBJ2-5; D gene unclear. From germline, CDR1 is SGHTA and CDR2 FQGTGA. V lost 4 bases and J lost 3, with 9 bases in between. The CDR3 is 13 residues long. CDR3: CASSSHKEETQYF. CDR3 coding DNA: TGTGCCAGCAGCTCACACAAGGAAGAGACCCAGTACTTC.

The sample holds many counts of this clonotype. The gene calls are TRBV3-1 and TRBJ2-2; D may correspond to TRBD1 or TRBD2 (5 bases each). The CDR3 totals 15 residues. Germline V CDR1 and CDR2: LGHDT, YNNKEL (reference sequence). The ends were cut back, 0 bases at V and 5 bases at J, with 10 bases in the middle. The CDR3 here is CASSQDLGDTGELFF. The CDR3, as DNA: TGTGCCAGCAGCCAAGATTTGGGGGATACCGGGGAGCTGTTTTTT.

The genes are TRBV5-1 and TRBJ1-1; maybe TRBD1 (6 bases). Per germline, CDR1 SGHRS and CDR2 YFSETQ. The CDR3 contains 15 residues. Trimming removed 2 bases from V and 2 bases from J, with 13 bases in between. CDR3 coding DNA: TGCGCCAGCAGCTTCAGTCCAGGGGCAAACACTGAAGCTTTCTTT. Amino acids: CASSFSPGANTEAFF.

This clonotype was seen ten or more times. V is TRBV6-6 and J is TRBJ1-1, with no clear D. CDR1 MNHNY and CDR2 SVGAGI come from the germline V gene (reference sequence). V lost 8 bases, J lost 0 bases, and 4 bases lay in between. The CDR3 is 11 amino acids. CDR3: CASCMNTEAFF. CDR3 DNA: TGTGCCAGCTGTATGAACACTGAAGCTTTCTTT.

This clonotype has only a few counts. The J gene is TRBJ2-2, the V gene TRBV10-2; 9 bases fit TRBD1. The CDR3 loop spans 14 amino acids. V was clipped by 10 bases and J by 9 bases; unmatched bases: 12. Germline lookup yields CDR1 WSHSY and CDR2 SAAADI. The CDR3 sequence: CATRMDRGFRELFF. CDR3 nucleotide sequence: TGCGCCACCCGAATGGACAGGGGATTTCGGGAGCTGTTTTTT.

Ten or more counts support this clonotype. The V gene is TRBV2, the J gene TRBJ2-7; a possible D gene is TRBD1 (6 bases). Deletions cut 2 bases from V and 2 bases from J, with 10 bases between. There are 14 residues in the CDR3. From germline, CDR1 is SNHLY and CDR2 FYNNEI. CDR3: CASSEQGIPYEQYF. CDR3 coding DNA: TGTGCCAGCAGTGAACAGGGGATACCCTACGAGCAGTACTTC.

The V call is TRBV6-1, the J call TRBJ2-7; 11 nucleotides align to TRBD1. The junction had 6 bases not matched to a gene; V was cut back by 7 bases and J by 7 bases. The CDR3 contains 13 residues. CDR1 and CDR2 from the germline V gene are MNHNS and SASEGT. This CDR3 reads CASKGQGEWEQYF. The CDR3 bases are TGTGCCAGCAAGGGACAGGGGGAGTGGGAGCAGTACTTC.

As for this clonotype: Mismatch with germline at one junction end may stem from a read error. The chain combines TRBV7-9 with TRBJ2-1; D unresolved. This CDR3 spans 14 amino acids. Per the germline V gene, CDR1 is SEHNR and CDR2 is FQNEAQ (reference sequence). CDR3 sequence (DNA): TGCGCCAGCAGCACAGAAGAAAGCTACAATGAGCAGTTCTTC. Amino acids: CASSTEESYNEQFF.

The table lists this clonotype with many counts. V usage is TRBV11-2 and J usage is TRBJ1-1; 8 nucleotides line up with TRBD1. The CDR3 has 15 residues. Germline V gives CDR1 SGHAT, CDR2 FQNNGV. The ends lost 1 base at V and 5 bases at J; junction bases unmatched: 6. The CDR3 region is CASSLAARGRTEAFF. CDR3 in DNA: TGTGCCAGCAGCTTAGCAGCCAGGGGGCGGACTGAAGCTTTCTTT.

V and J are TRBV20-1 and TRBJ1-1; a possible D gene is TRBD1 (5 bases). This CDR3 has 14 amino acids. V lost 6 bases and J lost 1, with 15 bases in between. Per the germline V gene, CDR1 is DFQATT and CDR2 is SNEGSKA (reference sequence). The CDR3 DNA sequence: TGCAGTGCGTATCGGGACGGGGAGAACACTGAAGCTTTCTTT. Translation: CSAYRDGENTEAFF.

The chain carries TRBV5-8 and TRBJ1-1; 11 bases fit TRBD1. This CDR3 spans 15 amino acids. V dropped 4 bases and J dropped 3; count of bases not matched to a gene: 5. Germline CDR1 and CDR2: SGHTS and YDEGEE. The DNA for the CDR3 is TGTGCCAGCAGCCGGACAGGGGGCGCGTACACTGAAGCTTTCTTT. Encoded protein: CASSRTGGAYTEAFF. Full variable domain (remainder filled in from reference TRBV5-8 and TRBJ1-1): EAGVTQSPTHLIKTRGQQATLRCSPISGHTSVYWYQQALGLGLQFLLWYDEGEERNRGNFPPRFSGRQFPNYSSELNVNALELEDSALYLCASSRTGGAYTEAFFGQGTRLTVV.

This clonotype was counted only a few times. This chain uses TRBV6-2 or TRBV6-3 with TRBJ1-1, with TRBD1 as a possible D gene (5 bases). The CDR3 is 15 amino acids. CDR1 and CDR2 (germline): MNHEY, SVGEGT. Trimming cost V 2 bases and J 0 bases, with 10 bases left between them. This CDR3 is CASSYPDRLNTEAFF. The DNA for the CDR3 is TGTGCCAGCAGTTACCCCGACAGATTGAACACTGAAGCTTTCTTT.

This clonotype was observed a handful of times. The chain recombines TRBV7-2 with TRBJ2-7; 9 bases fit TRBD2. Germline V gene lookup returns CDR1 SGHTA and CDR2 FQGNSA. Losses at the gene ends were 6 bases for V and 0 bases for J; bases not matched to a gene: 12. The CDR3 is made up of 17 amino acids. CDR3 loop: CASSPQGLTSGSYEQYF. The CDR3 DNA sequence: TGTGCCAGCAGTCCCCAGGGACTGACTAGCGGCTCCTACGAGCAGTACTTC.